This T cell receptor beta chain was sequenced in a study of siplizumab effects on memory and regulatory T cells. General study findings and limits: Memory T cells appeared less diverse than naive cells, which seemed to contribute substantially to alloresponse. Confirmatory evidence of suppressive function in proliferating siplizumab-culture Tregs was not obtained.

The CDR3 is 14 amino acids. The germline V gene has CDR1 GTSNPN and CDR2 SVGIG (reference sequence). Points on this clone: The antigen is not known. The germline gene is not matched at one end of the junction; a read error may be the cause.

Produced via immunoSEQ multiplex PCR; TCRdb's table is partial and in-frame only. The data contain approximately 58,000 clones, 80% to 95% of them singletons. This TCR came from a human donor in good health. The rearrangement joins TRBV30 to TRBJ2-2, with D maybe TRBD2 (5 bases). Source material: CD8+ T cells sorted from blood. CDR3 bases: TGTGCCTGGAGTGTAAGCGGAGAACACCGGGGAGCTGTTTTT. This gives the protein CAWSVSGEHRGAVF.